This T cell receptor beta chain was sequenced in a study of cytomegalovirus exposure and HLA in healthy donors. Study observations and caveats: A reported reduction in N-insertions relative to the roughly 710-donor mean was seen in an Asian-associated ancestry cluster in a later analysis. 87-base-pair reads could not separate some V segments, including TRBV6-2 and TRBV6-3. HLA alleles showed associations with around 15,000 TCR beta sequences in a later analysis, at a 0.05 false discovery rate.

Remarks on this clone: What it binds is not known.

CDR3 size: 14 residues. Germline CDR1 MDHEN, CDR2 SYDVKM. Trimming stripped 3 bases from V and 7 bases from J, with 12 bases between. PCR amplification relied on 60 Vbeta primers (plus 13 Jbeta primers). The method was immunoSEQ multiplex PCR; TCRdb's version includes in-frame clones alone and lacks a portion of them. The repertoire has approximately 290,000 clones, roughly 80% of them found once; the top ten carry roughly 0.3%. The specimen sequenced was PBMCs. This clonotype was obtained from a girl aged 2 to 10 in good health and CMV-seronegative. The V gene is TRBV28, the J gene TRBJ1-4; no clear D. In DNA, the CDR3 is TGTGCCAGCAGTTTCTACGCGGATGGTGAAAAACTGTTTTTT. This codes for CASSFYADGEKLFF.